At least ten counts were recorded for the clone carrying this TCR beta chain. Its antigen remains unidentified. This record comes from a study of human T cells and chemical hapten exposure. Study information: Upper back patch tests used 0.01% DPC, scored after 6 days. Study outcomes and limitations: Expanded TCRs made up significantly more big CDR3 similarity clusters than controls did. Alopecia in all donors means immunity may differ from healthy individuals.

Time point described: patch test 1, 2 weeks after DPC sensitization. Treatment defined: therapeutic diphenylcyclopropenone sensitization with weekly scalp DPC. Library preparation tagged each individual cDNA molecule with a unique molecular identifier. TCRdb redid the calling of the RACE reads with MiXCR, one entry per CDR3 protein. The sample comprises about 80,000 distinct CDR3 sequences, over 6% of which are singletons, and 1.5% to 1.7% rests with the top ten. This CDR3 is 16 amino acids long. V shed 0 bases and J shed 4 bases, with 14 bases lying between them. Germline V gene lookup returns CDR1 MGHRA and CDR2 YSYEKL.

The starting material was whole blood, obtained in connection with sensitization to the hapten diphenylcyclopropenone (DPC). This clonotype originated in a young woman with alopecia areata. Some clones in this sample may be carry-over from other donors' samples. The rearrangement uses TRBV4-1 and TRBJ2-3; perhaps TRBD2 as D (6 bases). DNA for the CDR3: TGCGCCAGCAGCCAAGATCGTGCGGGGTTGGCAGATACGCAGTATTTT. Amino acids: CASSQDRAGLADTQYF.